This is a list of T cell receptor beta chains from one sample in a study of blood T cells in healthy people across ages. TCRdb independently ran MiXCR on the 5' RACE reads; one entry per CDR3 protein. Here the sample spans just over 1 million distinct CDR3 sequences, around 45% being singletons. Sequenced material: blood. These receptors came from a woman aged 55-70 years in good health. CDR3s include the opening cysteine and the closing phenylalanine or tryptophan. The D gene is left open where the match is weak. Rows may omit the clone size; those that give it use once, few, many or a size class.

TRBV12-3/TRBV12-4	TRBD1	NA	TRBJ1-5	TGTGCCAGCAGTTTAGGGACAGGGGCTCAGCCCCAGCATTTT	CASSLGTGAQPQHF
TRBV5-1	TRBD2	few	TRBJ2-1	TGCGCCAGCAGCTCCGGACTAGGGGCATACAATGAGCAGTTCTTC	CASSSGLGAYNEQFF
TRBV20-1	NA	once	TRBJ2-1	TGCAGTGCTAGAGATCAGGGTGCGGTGAGCTCCTACAATGAGCAGTTCTTC	CSARDQGAVSSYNEQFF
TRBV12-3/TRBV12-4	NA	NA	TRBJ2-1	TGTGCCAGCACCTCAGCCTACAATGAGCAGTTCTTC	CASTSAYNEQFF
TRBV27	NA	few	TRBJ2-6	TGTGCCAGCAGTTTGTCCCCAGACAATGTCCTCTCTGGGGCCAACGTCCTGACTTTC	CASSLSPDNVLSGANVLTF
TRBV2	NA	many	TRBJ2-5	TGTGCCAGCAGTGAAGTGGGGCAAGAGACCCAGTACTTC	CASSEVGQETQYF
TRBV21-1	NA	NA	TRBJ2-6	TGTGCCAGCAGCAAACGAGGACTAGCGGGAGGGCCCATAAATTTGTCTGGGGCCAACGTCCTGACTTTC	CASSKRGLAGGPINLSGANVLTF
TRBV28	NA	few	TRBJ2-5	TGTGCCAGCAGTTTCTCCAGGTTCCAAGAGACCCAGTACTTC	CASSFSRFQETQYF
TRBV29-1	TRBD2	NA	TRBJ2-3	TGCAGCGGGGGACTAGAAAGACATACGCAGTATTTT	CSGGLERHTQYF
TRBV6-5	TRBD1	few	TRBJ2-7	TGTGCCAGCAGTTACTTTACCGGGACAGGGGCCGAGCAGTACTTC	CASSYFTGTGAEQYF
TRBV5-5	TRBD1	NA	TRBJ2-7	TGTGCCAGCAGTGCCAGGACAGGGCATTCCTACGAGCAGTACTTC	CASSARTGHSYEQYF
TRBV3-1	TRBD2	NA	TRBJ2-1	TGTGCCAGCAGCCGCACAGGGACTAGCTTTAACGAGCAGTTCTTC	CASSRTGTSFNEQFF
TRBV19	NA	NA	TRBJ2-1	TGTGCCAGTAGTATATTGTCGACAGCAACCTTCTCCTACAATGAGCAGTTCTTC	CASSILSTATFSYNEQFF
TRBV6-6	NA	NA	TRBJ2-5	TGTGCCAGCAGTAAAATAGACCCTAACCAAGAGACCCAGTACTTC	CASSKIDPNQETQYF
TRBV20-1	NA	NA	TRBJ2-7	TGCAGTGCTAGGAGGGGAGAAAGCTCCTACGAGCAGTACTTC	CSARRGESSYEQYF
TRBV4-1	NA	few	TRBJ1-2	TGCGCCAGCAGCCAAGGACCGGGGGTCTATGGCTACACCTTC	CASSQGPGVYGYTF
TRBV18	NA	NA	TRBJ2-7	TGTGCCAGCTCACAGACAGGACCCGAGGGGGAGCAGTACTTC	CASSQTGPEGEQYF
TRBV20-1	TRBD2	NA	TRBJ2-5	TGCAGTACCCCGGGAGGTTCCAAAGAGGCCCAGTACTTC	CSTPGGSKEAQYF